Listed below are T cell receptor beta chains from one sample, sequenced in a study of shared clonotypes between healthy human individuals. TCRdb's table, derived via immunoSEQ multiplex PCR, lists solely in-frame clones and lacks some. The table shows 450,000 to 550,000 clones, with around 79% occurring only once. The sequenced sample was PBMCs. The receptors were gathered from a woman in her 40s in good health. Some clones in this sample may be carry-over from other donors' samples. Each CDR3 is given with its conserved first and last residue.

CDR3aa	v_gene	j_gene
CASSLNPDGVGGYTF	TRBV7-2	TRBJ1-2
CASSFQDLSNQPQHF	TRBV28	TRBJ1-5
CASSPIPGTSQETQYF	TRBV4-1	TRBJ2-5
CASSRTGFGTYEQYF	TRBV9	TRBJ2-7
CASSMGQGNTEAFF	TRBV19	TRBJ1-1
CASTTGIVSQPQHF	TRBV2	TRBJ1-5
CASGLSRLAGNNEQFF	TRBV12-5	TRBJ2-1
CASSPQGLGEKLFF	TRBV18	TRBJ1-4
CASSNQYRGRMNTEAFF	TRBV19	TRBJ1-1
CASALIGGQGYGYTF	TRBV28	TRBJ1-2
CASSLVGLAEETQYF	TRBV5-1	TRBJ2-5
CASSLAGQREKFF	TRBV7-6	TRBJ2-1
CASSLILRGRDEQYF	TRBV21-1	TRBJ2-7
CSAITGGQPQHF	TRBV29-1	TRBJ1-5
CAWSRDRGLGYTF	TRBV30	TRBJ1-2
CASSPASSSYNEQFF	TRBV7-3	TRBJ2-1
CSVVLRPDTQYF	TRBV29-1	TRBJ2-3
CASSRETGGDYGYTF	TRBV27	TRBJ1-2
CASSSMTGSNEKLFF	TRBV5-4	TRBJ1-4
CAWNPVAVDGYTF	TRBV30	TRBJ1-2
CASRLHGNTGELFF	TRBV19	TRBJ2-2
CASSLGQLGPYEQYF	TRBV11-2	TRBJ2-7
CASSPGRGDTGELFF	TRBV6-4	TRBJ2-2
CASRTGTDSRGAFF	TRBV28	TRBJ1-1
CASSLGGVAGGTHTDTQYF	TRBV27	TRBJ2-3
CASSISGSVTGELFF	TRBV7-9	TRBJ2-2
CASSLLNYRGRVAGANVLTF	TRBV28	TRBJ2-6
CASSLDPGRTQAFF	TRBV11-2	TRBJ1-1
CASSSRLAGPIDTQYF	TRBV5-5	TRBJ2-3
CASSETGTAYEQYF	TRBV28	TRBJ2-7
CASSQAGRSYNEQFF	TRBV28	TRBJ2-1
CSAQDRFYGYTF	TRBV29-1	TRBJ1-2
CASGGVGNEKLFF	TRBV6-1	TRBJ1-4
CASSDGSGDTGELFF	TRBV6-4	.
CASRTGTFSYEQYF	TRBV28	TRBJ2-7
CASTPTGFYNEQFF	TRBV7-2	TRBJ2-1
CSVEGRLRGNEQFF	TRBV29-1	TRBJ2-1
CASSVAGISGNTIYF	TRBV19	TRBJ1-3
CASSWGTGGSGETQYF	TRBV5-1	TRBJ2-5
CASSQDQGSHQPQHF	TRBV4-2	TRBJ1-5
CSVEDRGLIKETQYF	TRBV29-1	TRBJ2-5
CASSYSTDTGELFF	TRBV6-6	TRBJ2-2
CASSMDRSPDTQYF	TRBV7-2	TRBJ2-3
CASSPYQDSSGNTIYF	TRBV5-5	TRBJ1-3
CATSRGDSSNQPQHF	TRBV15	TRBJ1-5
CASSHHRGTKNEKLFF	TRBV23-1	TRBJ1-4
CASSQGGGGTSTDTQYF	TRBV4-2	TRBJ2-3